This T cell receptor beta chain was sequenced for a study of blood T cell repertoires in COVID-19. Across the whole study: The United States, Italy and Spain supplied acute and convalescent COVID-19 samples. The cDNA or gDNA used as material had been derived from T cells, B-cell-depleted T cells, or PBMCs.

The authors' processing: Reference gene primer amplification in the assay estimated nucleated cell counts. The method was immunoSEQ multiplex PCR; TCRdb's version includes in-frame clones alone and lacks a portion of them. V and J calls and clone size are as listed in that table; D and trimming were resolved from the DNA. The sample consists of approximately 100,000 clones, roughly nine tenths of them appearing once. With 2 bases removed from V and 7 bases from J, the gap between germline ends came to 13 bases. CDR1 is SGHNT, CDR2 YYREEE, per germline (reference sequence). This CDR3 has 15 amino acids.

The clonotype comes from a man aged 55 to 70 with acute or convalescent COVID-19. Sequencing was performed on peripheral blood. V is TRBV5-4 and J is TRBJ1-6, with no clear D. Written as DNA, the CDR3 is TGTGCCAGCAGCTTTCAGGTCGGAGGGAATTCACCCCTCCACTTT. Encoded protein: CASSFQVGGNSPLHF.